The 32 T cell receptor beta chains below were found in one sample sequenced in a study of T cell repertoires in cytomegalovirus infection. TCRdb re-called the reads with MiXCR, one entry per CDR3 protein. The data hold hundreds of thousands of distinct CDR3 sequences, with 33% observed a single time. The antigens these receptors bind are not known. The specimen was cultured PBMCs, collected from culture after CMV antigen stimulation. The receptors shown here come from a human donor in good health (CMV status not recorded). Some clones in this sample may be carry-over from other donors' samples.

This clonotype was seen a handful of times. CDR3 DNA sequence: TGTGCCAGCAGTCGGGGCGGGGAGCTGTTTTTT. Its translation: CASSRGGELFF. This chain joins TRBV12-3 or TRBV12-4 and TRBJ2-2; D may be TRBD2 (5 bases). V lost 5 bases and J 7 bases, leaving 5 bases between the germline ends. There are 11 residues in the CDR3.

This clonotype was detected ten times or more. CDR3 nucleotides: TGTGCCAGCAGCCGCCGGGGTGGTACAGGGGTCGCGAGTACTGAAGCTTTCTTT. Encoded protein: CASSRRGGTGVASTEAFF. The chain joins TRBV7-2 to TRBJ1-1; 7 nucleotides line up with TRBD1. Germline V gene data show CDR1 as SGHTA and CDR2 as FQGNSA. V shed 5 bases and J 5 bases; nucleotides not matched to a gene: 20. CDR3 size: 18 residues.

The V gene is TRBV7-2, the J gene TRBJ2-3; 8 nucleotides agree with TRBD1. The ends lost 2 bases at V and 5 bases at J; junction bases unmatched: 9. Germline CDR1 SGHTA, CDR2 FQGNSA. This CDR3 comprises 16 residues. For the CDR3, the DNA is TGTGCCAGCAGCTTAAAACCGACAGGGGTTGGAGATACGCAGTATTTT. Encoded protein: CASSLKPTGVGDTQYF.

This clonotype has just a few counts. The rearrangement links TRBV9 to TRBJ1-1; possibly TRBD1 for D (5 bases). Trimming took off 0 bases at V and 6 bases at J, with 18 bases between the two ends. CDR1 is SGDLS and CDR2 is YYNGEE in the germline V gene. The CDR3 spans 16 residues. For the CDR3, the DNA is TGTGCCAGCAGCGTAGGGTTCCAGGGTTCGGCGTCTGAAGCTTTCTTT. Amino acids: CASSVGFQGSASEAFF.

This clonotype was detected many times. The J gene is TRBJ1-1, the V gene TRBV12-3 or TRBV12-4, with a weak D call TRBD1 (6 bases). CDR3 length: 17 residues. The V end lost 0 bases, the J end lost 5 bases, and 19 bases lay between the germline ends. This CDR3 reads CASSLALGGVGWTEAFF. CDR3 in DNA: TGTGCCAGCAGTTTAGCTTTGGGGGGCGTCGGGTGGACTGAAGCTTTCTTT.

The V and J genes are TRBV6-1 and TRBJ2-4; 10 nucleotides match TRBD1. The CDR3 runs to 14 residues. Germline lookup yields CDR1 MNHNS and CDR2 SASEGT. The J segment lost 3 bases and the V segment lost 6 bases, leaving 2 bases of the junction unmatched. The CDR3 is CASRGTGVKNIQYF. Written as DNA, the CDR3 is TGTGCCAGCAGAGGGACAGGGGTCAAAAACATTCAGTACTTC.

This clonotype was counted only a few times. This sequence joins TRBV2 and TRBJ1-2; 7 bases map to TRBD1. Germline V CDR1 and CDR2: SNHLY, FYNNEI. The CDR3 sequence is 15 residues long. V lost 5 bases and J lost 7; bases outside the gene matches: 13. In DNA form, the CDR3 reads TGTGCCAGCAGTATACAAGACAGGGTGCGGACTGGCTACACCTTC. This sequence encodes CASSIQDRVRTGYTF.

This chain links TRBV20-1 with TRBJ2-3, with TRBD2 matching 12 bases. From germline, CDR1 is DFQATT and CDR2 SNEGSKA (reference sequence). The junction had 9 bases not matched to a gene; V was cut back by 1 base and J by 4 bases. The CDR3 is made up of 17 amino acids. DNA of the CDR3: TGCAGTGCTAGAGCGACTAGCGGGAGAAGGGGCGCAGATACGCAGTATTTT. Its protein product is CSARATSGRRGADTQYF.

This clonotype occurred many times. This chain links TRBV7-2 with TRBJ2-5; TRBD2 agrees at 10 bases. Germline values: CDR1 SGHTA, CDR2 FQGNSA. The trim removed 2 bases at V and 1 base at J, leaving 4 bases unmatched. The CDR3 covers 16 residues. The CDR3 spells CASSLWASGGQETQYF. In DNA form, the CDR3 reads TGTGCCAGCAGCTTATGGGCTAGCGGGGGCCAAGAGACCCAGTACTTC.

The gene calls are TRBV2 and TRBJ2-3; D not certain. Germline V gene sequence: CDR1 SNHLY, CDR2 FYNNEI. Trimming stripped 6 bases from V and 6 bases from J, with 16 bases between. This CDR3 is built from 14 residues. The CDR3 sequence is CASSAARPGDTQYF. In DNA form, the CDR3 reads TGTGCCAGCAGCGCCGCAAGACCCGGTGATACGCAGTATTTT. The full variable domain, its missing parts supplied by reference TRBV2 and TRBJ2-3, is EPEVTQTPSHQVTQMGQEVILRCVPISNHLYFYWYRQILGQKVEFLVSFYNNEISEKSEIFDDQFSVERPDGSNFTLKIRSTKLEDSAMYFCASSAARPGDTQYFGPGTRLTVL.

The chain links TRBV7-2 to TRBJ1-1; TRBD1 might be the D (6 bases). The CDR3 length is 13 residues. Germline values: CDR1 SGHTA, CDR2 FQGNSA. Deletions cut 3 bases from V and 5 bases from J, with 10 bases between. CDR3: CASSFSDRTEAFF. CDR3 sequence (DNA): TGTGCCAGCAGCTTTTCCGACAGGACTGAAGCTTTCTTT. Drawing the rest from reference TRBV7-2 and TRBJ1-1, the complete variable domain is GAGVSQSPSNKVTEKGKDVELRCDPISGHTALYWYRQSLGQGLEFLIYFQGNSAPDKSGLPSDRFSAERTGGSVSTLTIQRTQQEDSAVYLCASSFSDRTEAFFGQGTRLTVV.

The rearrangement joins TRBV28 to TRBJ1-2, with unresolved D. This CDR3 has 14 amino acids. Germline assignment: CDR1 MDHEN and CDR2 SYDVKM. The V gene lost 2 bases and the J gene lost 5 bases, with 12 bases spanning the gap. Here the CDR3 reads CASSLKWIAYGYTF. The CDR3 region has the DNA TGTGCCAGCAGTTTAAAGTGGATCGCTTATGGCTACACCTTC.

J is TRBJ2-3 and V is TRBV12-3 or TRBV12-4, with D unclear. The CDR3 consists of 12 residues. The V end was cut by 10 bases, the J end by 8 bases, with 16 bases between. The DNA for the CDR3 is TGTGCCACCACTCTATCCGGGTTTACGCAGTATTTT. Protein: CATTLSGFTQYF.

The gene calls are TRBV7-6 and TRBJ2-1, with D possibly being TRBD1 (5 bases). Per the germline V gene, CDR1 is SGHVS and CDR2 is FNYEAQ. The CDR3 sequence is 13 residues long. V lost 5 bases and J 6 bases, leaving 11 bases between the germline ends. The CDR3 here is CASSPRARNEQFF. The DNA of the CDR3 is TGTGCCAGCAGCCCCAGGGCTCGCAATGAGCAGTTCTTC.

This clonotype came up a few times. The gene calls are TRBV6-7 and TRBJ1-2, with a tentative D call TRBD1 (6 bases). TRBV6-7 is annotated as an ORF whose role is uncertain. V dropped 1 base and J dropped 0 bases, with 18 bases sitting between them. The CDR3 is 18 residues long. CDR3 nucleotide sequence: TGTGCCAGCAGTTACTTCCTTCTTGGGGGCGAAACTAACTATGGCTACACCTTC. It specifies CASSYFLLGGETNYGYTF.

In nucleotides, the CDR3 is TGCAGTGCTAGCGTGGACAGGGCCCACAATGAGCAGTTCTTC. As protein: CSASVDRAHNEQFF. This sequence joins TRBV20-1 and TRBJ2-1, with 8 bases lining up with TRBD1. Looked up from germline, CDR1 is DFQATT and CDR2 is SNEGSKA (reference sequence). The CDR3 contains 14 residues. V was clipped by 3 bases and J by 5 bases; unmatched bases: 6.

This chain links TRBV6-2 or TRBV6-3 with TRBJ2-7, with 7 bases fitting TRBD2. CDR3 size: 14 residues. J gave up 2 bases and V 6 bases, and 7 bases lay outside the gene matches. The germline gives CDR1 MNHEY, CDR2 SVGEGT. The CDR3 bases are TGTGCCAGCAGATTTAGCGGGCGAACCTACGAGCAGTACTTC. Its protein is CASRFSGRTYEQYF.

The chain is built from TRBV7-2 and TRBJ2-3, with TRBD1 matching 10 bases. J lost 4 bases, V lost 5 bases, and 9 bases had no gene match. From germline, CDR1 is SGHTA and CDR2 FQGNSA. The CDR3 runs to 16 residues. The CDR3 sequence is CASSMTGGAGADTQYF. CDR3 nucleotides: TGTGCCAGCAGCATGACAGGGGGCGCAGGCGCAGATACGCAGTATTTT. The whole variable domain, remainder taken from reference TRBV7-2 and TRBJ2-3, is GAGVSQSPSNKVTEKGKDVELRCDPISGHTALYWYRQSLGQGLEFLIYFQGNSAPDKSGLPSDRFSAERTGGSVSTLTIQRTQQEDSAVYLCASSMTGGAGADTQYFGPGTRLTVL.

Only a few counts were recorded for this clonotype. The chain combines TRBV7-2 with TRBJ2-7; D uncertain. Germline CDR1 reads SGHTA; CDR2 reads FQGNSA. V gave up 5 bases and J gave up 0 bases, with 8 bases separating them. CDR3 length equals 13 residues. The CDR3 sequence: CASSLTLSYEQYF. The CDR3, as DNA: TGTGCCAGCAGCCTCACACTCTCCTACGAGCAGTACTTC.

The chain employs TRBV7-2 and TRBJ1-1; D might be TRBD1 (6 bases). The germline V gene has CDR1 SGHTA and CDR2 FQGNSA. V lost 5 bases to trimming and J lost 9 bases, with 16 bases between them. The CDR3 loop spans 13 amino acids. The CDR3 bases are TGTGCCAGCAGCACCTTGGGGACACCTAAAGCTTTCTTT. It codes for CASSTLGTPKAFF.

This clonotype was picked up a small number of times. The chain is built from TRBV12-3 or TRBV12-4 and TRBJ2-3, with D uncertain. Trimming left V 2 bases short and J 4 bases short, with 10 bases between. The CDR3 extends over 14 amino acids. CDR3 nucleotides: TGTGCCAGCAGTTTATCCGTCACCTCAGATACGCAGTATTTT. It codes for CASSLSVTSDTQYF.

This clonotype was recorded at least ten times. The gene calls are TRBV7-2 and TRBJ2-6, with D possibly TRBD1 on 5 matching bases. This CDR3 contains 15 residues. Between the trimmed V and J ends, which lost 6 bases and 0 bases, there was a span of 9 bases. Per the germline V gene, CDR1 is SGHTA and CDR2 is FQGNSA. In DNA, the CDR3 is TGTGCCAGCAGGACTGGGGCCTCTGGGGCCAACGTCCTGACTTTC. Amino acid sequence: CASRTGASGANVLTF.

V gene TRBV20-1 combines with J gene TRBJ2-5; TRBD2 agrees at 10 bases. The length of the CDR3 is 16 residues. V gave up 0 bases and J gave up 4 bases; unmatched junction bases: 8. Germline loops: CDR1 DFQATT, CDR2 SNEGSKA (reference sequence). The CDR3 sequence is CSARDIERGGGETQYF. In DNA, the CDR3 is TGCAGTGCTAGAGATATCGAGCGGGGGGGCGGAGAGACCCAGTACTTC.

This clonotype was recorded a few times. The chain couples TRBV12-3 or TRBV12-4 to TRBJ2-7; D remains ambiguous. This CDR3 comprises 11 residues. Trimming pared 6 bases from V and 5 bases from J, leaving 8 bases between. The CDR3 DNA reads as TGTGCCAGCAGCAGTAACCACGAGCAGTACTTC. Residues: CASSSNHEQYF.

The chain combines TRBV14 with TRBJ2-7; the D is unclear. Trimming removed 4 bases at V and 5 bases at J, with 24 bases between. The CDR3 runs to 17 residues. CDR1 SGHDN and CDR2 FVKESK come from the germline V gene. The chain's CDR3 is CASSPYTGSQMPHEQYF. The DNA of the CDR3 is TGTGCCAGCAGCCCCTACACCGGGTCTCAAATGCCCCACGAGCAGTACTTC.

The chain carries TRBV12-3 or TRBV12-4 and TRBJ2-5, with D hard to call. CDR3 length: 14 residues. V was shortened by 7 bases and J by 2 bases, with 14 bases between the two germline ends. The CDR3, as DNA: TGTGCCAGCAACACGCTAGGTCCTCAAGAGACCCAGTACTTC. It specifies CASNTLGPQETQYF.

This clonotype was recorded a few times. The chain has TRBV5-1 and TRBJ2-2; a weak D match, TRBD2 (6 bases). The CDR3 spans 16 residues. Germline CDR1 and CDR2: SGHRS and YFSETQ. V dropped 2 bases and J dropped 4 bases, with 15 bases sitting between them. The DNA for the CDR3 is TGCGCCAGCAGCTTCCACGGGGGAGGAGTCACCGGGGAGCTGTTTTTT. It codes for CASSFHGGGVTGELFF. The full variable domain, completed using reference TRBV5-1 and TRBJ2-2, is KAGVTQTPRYLIKTRGQQVTLSCSPISGHRSVSWYQQTPGQGLQFLFEYFSETQRNKGNFPGRFSGRQFSNSRSEMNVSTLELGDSALYLCASSFHGGGVTGELFFGEGSRLTVL.

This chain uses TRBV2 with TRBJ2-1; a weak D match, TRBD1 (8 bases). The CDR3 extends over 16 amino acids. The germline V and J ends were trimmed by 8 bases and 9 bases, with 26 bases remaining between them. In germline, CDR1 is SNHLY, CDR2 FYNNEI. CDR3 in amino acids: CASGGGGDRSSLEQFF. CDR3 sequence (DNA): TGTGCCAGCGGGGGGGGAGGGGACAGGTCCTCCCTTGAGCAGTTCTTC.

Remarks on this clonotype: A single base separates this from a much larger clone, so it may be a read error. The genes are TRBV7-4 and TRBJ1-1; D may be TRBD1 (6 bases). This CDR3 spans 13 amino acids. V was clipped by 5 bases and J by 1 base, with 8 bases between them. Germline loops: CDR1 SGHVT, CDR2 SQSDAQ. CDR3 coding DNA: TGTGCCAGCAGCGACAGGACGAACACTGAAGCTTTCTTT. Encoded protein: CASSDRTNTEAFF.

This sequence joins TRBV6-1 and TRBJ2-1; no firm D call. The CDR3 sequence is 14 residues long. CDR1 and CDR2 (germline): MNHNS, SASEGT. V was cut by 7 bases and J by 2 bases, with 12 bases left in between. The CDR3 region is CASIGSTPYNEQFF. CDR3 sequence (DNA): TGTGCCAGCATAGGCAGCACGCCCTACAATGAGCAGTTCTTC.

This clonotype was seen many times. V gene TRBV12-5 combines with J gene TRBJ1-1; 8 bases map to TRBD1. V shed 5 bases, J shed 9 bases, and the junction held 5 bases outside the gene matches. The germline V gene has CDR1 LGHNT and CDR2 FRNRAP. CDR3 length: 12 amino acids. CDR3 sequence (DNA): TGTGCTAGTGGTCTCGACAGGGGACAAGCTTTCTTT. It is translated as CASGLDRGQAFF. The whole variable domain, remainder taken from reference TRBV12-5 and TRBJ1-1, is DARVTQTPRHKVTEMGQEVTMRCQPILGHNTVFWYRQTMMQGLELLAYFRNRAPLDDSGMPKDRFSAEMPDATLATLKIQPSEPRDSAVYFCASGLDRGQAFFGQGTRLTVV.

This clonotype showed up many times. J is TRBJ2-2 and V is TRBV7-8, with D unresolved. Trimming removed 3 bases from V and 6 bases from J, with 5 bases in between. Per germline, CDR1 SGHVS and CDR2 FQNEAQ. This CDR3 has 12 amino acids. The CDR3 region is CASSFVAGELFF. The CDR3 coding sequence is TGTGCCAGCAGCTTTGTGGCCGGGGAGCTGTTTTTT.